This TCR beta chain was sequenced during a study of T cell changes during pregnancy in multiple sclerosis. Trimming left V 0 bases short and J 8 bases short, with 11 bases between. This CDR3 spans 14 amino acids. From germline, CDR1 is LGHNA and CDR2 YSLEER. The table came from immunoSEQ multiplex PCR; TCRdb's copy has only in-frame clones and leaves some out. The table lists about 83,000 clones, over 80% of them singletons. This TCR derives from a female donor in good health, serving as a control in a pregnancy study. Some clones in this sample may be carry-over from other donors' samples. The chain is built from TRBV4-3 and TRBJ2-1; D unresolved. This specimen consisted of PBMCs, obtained in the first trimester of pregnancy. The CDR3 DNA follows: TGCGCCAGCAGCCAAGATTTTAGTAGAGATGAGCAGTTCTTC. This translates into CASSQDFSRDEQFF.